This is a list of T cell receptor beta chains from one sample in a study of CD8 T cells in ankylosing spondylitis. TCRdb redid the calling of the 5' RACE reads with MiXCR, one entry per CDR3 protein. The table has some 250,000 distinct CDR3 sequences, 20% to 30% seen once. The specimen sequenced was blood, either unsorted or a sorted T cell fraction (not recorded which). These receptors were collected from a male donor with ankylosing spondylitis or in good health (not recorded which). Each CDR3 is given with its conserved first and last residue.

TRBJ1-1	TRBV5-1	CASSLELNTEAFF
TRBJ2-3	TRBV7-8	CASSWAGGDTQYF
TRBJ1-2	TRBV29-1	CSVGPADYGYTF
TRBJ2-5	TRBV19	CASTAVGAETQYF
TRBJ2-1	TRBV15	CATSRGASGGVYNEQFF
TRBJ2-5	TRBV29-1	CSGRGGAQETQYF
TRBJ2-3	TRBV10-3	CAINPGLAGGGGVTDTQYF
TRBJ2-1	TRBV5-1	CASSLGPTENNEQFF
TRBJ1-2	TRBV6-5	CASSRQGQGYTF
TRBJ1-1	TRBV20-1	CSARTDGAFF
TRBJ1-2	TRBV10-3	CAIGRDGGGGYTF
TRBJ2-1	TRBV5-6	CASSAGLAGGPGYNEQFF
TRBJ2-3	TRBV20-1	CSAPVAGGGTDTQYF
TRBJ1-1	TRBV9	CASSVADGTGRRHTVAFF
TRBJ2-5	TRBV29-1	CSVWVETQYF
TRBJ2-1	TRBV7-3	CASSAAGAQYNEQFF
TRBJ2-7	TRBV20-1	CSARTGGAVGEQYF
TRBJ1-1	TRBV10-3	CAIWNAGTEAFF